One sample yielded the 14 T cell receptor beta chains listed below, sequenced in a study of blood T cell repertoires in COVID-19. Profiling relied on immunoSEQ multiplex PCR, and the TCRdb table lists in-frame clones only, not all of them. The repertoire has around 200,000 clones, more than 85% of them found once; the top ten carry 2.7%. The sample was peripheral blood. The source of these receptors is a man aged 40-49 years with active or convalescent COVID-19.

The chain uses TRBV5-1 and TRBJ2-1, with 9 nucleotides matching TRBD1. Germline values: CDR1 SGHRS, CDR2 YFSETQ. The trim removed 5 bases at V and 6 bases at J, leaving 3 bases unmatched. This CDR3 has 13 residues. This CDR3 is CASRGTGSNEQFF. The CDR3 bases are TGCGCCAGCAGGGGGACAGGGTCCAATGAGCAGTTCTTC.

This clone was observed a handful of times. The J gene is TRBJ1-3, the V gene TRBV3-1 (or the pseudogene TRBV3-2); 7 bases agree with TRBD1. The J segment lost 3 bases and the V segment lost 3 bases, leaving 8 bases of the junction unmatched. CDR3 length: 16 amino acids. Germline V gives CDR1 LGHDT, CDR2 YNNKEL (reference sequence). The CDR3 is CASSQPGQFLGNTIYF. The CDR3 nucleotides read TGTGCCAGCAGCCAGCCGGGACAGTTCCTTGGAAACACCATATATTTT.

This clone occurred a few times. The genes are TRBV30 and TRBJ1-2; no reliable D call. With 5 bases removed from V and 6 bases from J, the gap between germline ends came to 25 bases. From germline, CDR1 is GTSNPN and CDR2 SVGIG (reference sequence). CDR3 size: 16 residues. The CDR3 loop is CAWGPPSSPGSNGYTF. The CDR3 nucleotides read TGTGCCTGGGGCCCCCCATCTTCTCCGGGGTCAAATGGCTACACCTTC.

The chain links TRBV27 to TRBJ1-6; TRBD1 matches 8 bases. CDR1 and CDR2 (germline): MNHEY, SMNVEV (reference sequence). After removal of 3 bases from V and 9 bases from J, the junction contained 4 bases not matched to a gene. The length of the CDR3 is 14 residues. CDR3 bases: TGTGCCAGCAGTTTGGACAGGGAAACTTCACCCCTCCACTTT. Translation: CASSLDRETSPLHF.

This clone has ten or more counts. The rearrangement uses TRBV7-9 and TRBJ1-2; D uncertain. V was cut by 5 bases and J by 7 bases, with 14 bases left in between. Germline V gene data show CDR1 as SEHNR and CDR2 as FQNEAQ (reference sequence). The CDR3 length is 13 residues. CDR3: CASSRTGAGGYTF. CDR3 nucleotide sequence: TGTGCCAGCAGCCGGACGGGAGCAGGTGGCTACACCTTC.

This chain links TRBV3-1 (or the pseudogene TRBV3-2) with TRBJ1-1; D gene unclear. The CDR3 totals 13 residues. Germline V gene sequence: CDR1 LGHDT, CDR2 YNNKEL (reference sequence). Trimming took 7 bases from V and 0 from J, leaving 9 bases between them. The CDR3 DNA follows: TGTGCCAGCACCCAGACTTTGAACACTGAAGCTTTCTTT. Its translation: CASTQTLNTEAFF.

This chain connects TRBV19 to TRBJ1-2; possibly TRBD1 for D (5 bases). The CDR3 covers 18 residues. Germline CDR1 and CDR2: LNHDA and SQIVND (reference sequence). The V end lost 3 bases, the J end lost 6 bases, and 26 bases lay between the germline ends. As DNA, the CDR3 is TGTGCCAGTAGTATGGGCTCCTTTTCAGGGAGGGAGAAGGATGGCTACACCTTC. It codes for CASSMGSFSGREKDGYTF.

The CDR3 is CASSPPLAGDETQYF. The CDR3 coding sequence is TGCGCCAGCAGCCCTCCCCTAGCGGGGGATGAGACCCAGTACTTC. The rearrangement joins TRBV5-1 to TRBJ2-5, with 10 bases identical to TRBD2. The CDR3 is 15 residues long. Looked up from germline, CDR1 is SGHRS and CDR2 is YFSETQ. V shed 4 bases, J shed 5 bases, and the junction held 8 bases outside the gene matches.

There are many counts of this clone. The rearrangement uses TRBV7-3 and TRBJ1-6; no clear D gene. Germline-derived CDR1 and CDR2 are SGHTA and FQGTGA. Trimming shortened V by 5 bases and J by 7 bases, and 9 bases separated the two germline ends. CDR3 length: 13 amino acids. The CDR3 region is CASSAGFNSPLHF. As DNA, the CDR3 is TGTGCCAGCAGCGCGGGCTTCAATTCACCCCTCCACTTT.

This chain joins TRBV7-9 and TRBJ1-5, with a tentative D call TRBD1 (6 bases). V lost 5 bases to trimming and J lost 3 bases, with 11 bases between them. Per the germline V gene, CDR1 is SEHNR and CDR2 is FQNEAQ (reference sequence). The CDR3 runs 14 residues. DNA for the CDR3: TGTGCCAGCAGCCAAACAGGGTTCAATCAGCCCCAGCATTTT. This gives the protein CASSQTGFNQPQHF.

The chain employs TRBV6-1 and TRBJ1-6; D gene uncertain. V was cut by 0 bases and J by 2 bases, with 11 bases left in between. This CDR3 spans 17 amino acids. The germline V gene encodes CDR1 MNHNS and CDR2 SASEGT. DNA of the CDR3: TGTGCCAGCAGTGAAGCCCAAACCCCGGCCTATAATTCACCCCTCCACTTT. Translating it yields CASSEAQTPAYNSPLHF.

This clone was observed a few times. The rearrangement uses TRBV19 and TRBJ1-4; D is possibly TRBD1 (5 bases). V lost 4 bases to trimming and J lost 6 bases, with 18 bases between them. The CDR3 spans 16 residues. The germline gives CDR1 LNHDA, CDR2 SQIVND (reference sequence). The CDR3 DNA reads TGTGCCAGTAGTAAGACAGCCTACCCGGTGGATGAAAAACTGTTTTTT. As protein: CASSKTAYPVDEKLFF.

The rearrangement links TRBV5-4 to TRBJ1-1; D gene ambiguous. Germline CDR1 is SGHNT and CDR2 is YYREEE (reference sequence). This CDR3 has 15 amino acids. The germline V and J ends were trimmed by 4 bases and 4 bases, with 17 bases remaining between them. The CDR3 is CASSGPEESSTEAFF. CDR3 coding DNA: TGTGCCAGCAGCGGCCCCGAGGAGTCGAGCACTGAAGCTTTCTTT. Using reference TRBV5-4 and TRBJ1-1 for the parts outside the CDR3, the full variable domain is ETGVTQSPTHLIKTRGQQVTLRCSSQSGHNTVSWYQQALGQGPQFIFQYYREEENGRGNFPPRFSGLQFPNYSSELNVNALELDDSALYLCASSGPEESSTEAFFGQGTRLTVV.

This rearrangement joins TRBV30 to TRBJ2-6, with D maybe TRBD2 (5 bases). V was cut by 7 bases and J by 0 bases, with 7 bases left in between. This CDR3 has 13 amino acids. Germline V gene lookup returns CDR1 GTSNPN and CDR2 SVGIG (reference sequence). CDR3 residues: CASSLSGANVLTF. Here the CDR3 DNA reads TGTGCCTCTAGCCTCTCTGGGGCCAACGTCCTGACTTTC.